This T cell receptor (beta chain) emerged from a study of OX40 agonist ivuxolimab in advanced cancers. Using immunoSEQ multiplex PCR, the repertoire was profiled, and TCRdb retains in-frame clones only, with some absent. The data hold some 52,000 clones, with around four fifths observed a single time. The V and J ends lost 0 bases and 10 bases respectively, with 16 bases between them. CDR1 and CDR2 (germline): SGHRS, YFSETQ. The CDR3 loop spans 14 amino acids. This clonotype originated in an adult with an advanced solid tumor such as melanoma, head and neck, liver or kidney cancer. Sequencing used CD4+ or CD8+ T cells sorted from blood, obtained in a trial of the OX40 agonist ivuxolimab. The chain is built from TRBV5-1 and TRBJ1-2; D call uncertain. As DNA, the CDR3 is TGCGCCAGCAGCTTGGAGTGGACGAGTAAGGACTACACCTTC. Translation gives CASSLEWTSKDYTF. The complete variable domain, with remaining parts taken from reference TRBV5-1 and TRBJ1-2, reads KAGVTQTPRYLIKTRGQQVTLSCSPISGHRSVSWYQQTPGQGLQFLFEYFSETQRNKGNFPGRFSGRQFSNSRSEMNVSTLELGDSALYLCASSLEWTSKDYTFGSGTRLTVV.